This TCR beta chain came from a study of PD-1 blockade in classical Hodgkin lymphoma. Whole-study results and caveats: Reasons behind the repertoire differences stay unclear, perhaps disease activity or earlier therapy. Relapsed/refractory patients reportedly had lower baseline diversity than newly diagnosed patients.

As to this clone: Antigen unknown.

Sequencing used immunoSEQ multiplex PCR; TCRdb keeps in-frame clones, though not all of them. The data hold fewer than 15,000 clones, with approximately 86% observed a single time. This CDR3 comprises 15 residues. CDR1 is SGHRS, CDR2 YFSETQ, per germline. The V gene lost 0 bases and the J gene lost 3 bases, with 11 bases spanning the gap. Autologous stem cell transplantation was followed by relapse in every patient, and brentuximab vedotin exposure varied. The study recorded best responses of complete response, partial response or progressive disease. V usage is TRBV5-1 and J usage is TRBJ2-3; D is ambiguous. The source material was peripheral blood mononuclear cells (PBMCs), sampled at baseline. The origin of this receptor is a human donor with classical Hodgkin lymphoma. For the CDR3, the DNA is TGCGCCAGCAGCTTGGGGTATGGTAATACAGATACGCAGTATTTT. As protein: CASSLGYGNTDTQYF.